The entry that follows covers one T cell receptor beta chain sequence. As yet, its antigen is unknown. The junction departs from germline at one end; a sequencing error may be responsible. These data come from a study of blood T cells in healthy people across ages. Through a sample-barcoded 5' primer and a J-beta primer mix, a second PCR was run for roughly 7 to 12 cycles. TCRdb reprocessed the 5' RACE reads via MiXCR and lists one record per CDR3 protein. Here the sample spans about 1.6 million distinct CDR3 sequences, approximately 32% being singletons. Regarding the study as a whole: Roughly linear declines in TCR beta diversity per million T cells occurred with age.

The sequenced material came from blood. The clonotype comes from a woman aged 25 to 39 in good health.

The CDR3 DNA is TGTGCCGGCAGCCATGAATTCTGGGGGGTCGGGGCCAACGTCCTGACTTTC. This gives the protein CAGSHEFWGVGANVLTF. This sequence joins TRBV3-1 and TRBJ2-6; D perhaps matches TRBD2 (6 bases). Germline CDR1 and CDR2: LGHDT and YNNKEL (reference sequence). There are 17 residues in the CDR3.